These 19 T cell receptor beta chains were all obtained from the same sample, sequenced in a study of T cells in localized non-small cell lung cancer. This table comes from immunoSEQ multiplex PCR, and its TCRdb copy is limited to in-frame clones, with some not included. The sample carries about 52,000 clones, 70% to 90% recorded once. The source material was PBMCs, sampled before any cancer treatment. These receptors came from a female donor with stage II lung adenocarcinoma.

The chain joins TRBV27 to TRBJ2-3, with 10 bases aligning to TRBD2. The CDR3 is 15 residues long. Unmatched junction bases numbered 5, after V lost 2 bases and J lost 6 bases. Germline values: CDR1 MNHEY, CDR2 SMNVEV (reference sequence). CDR3 protein: CASSLQAGGPDTQYF. In DNA, the CDR3 is TGTGCCAGCAGTTTACAAGCGGGGGGGCCCGATACGCAGTATTTT.

The rearrangement uses TRBV5-5 and TRBJ1-1, with D unclear. V was clipped by 0 bases and J by 1 base, with 7 bases between them. This CDR3 has 14 amino acids. CDR1 is SGHKS, CDR2 YYEKEE, per germline (reference sequence). The CDR3 DNA follows: TGTGCCAGCAGCTTGGCACTTCAGAACACTGAAGCTTTCTTT. Encoded protein: CASSLALQNTEAFF.

The rearrangement joins TRBV6-4 to TRBJ2-3; D may correspond to TRBD1 or TRBD2 (5 bases each). V lost 0 bases, J lost 6 bases, and 7 bases lay in between. This CDR3 has 13 residues. CDR1 is MRHNA and CDR2 is SNTAGT in the germline V gene. The CDR3 DNA reads TGTGCCAGCAGTGACTCGGGGGTGGATACGCAGTATTTT. Its translation is CASSDSGVDTQYF.

The table lists this clone with a few counts. This rearrangement joins TRBV4-2 to TRBJ1-5; D is undetermined. V lost 0 bases, J lost 0 bases, and 9 bases lay in between. Germline values: CDR1 LGHNA, CDR2 YNFKEQ. This CDR3 has 16 residues. CDR3: CASSQEDRGSNQPQHF. The CDR3 DNA reads TGTGCCAGCAGCCAAGAAGATCGAGGTAGCAATCAGCCCCAGCATTTT.

The chain uses TRBV4-1 and TRBJ1-3, with D hard to call. CDR1 MGHRA and CDR2 YSYEKL come from the germline V gene. The CDR3 sequence is 14 residues long. V lost 1 base, J lost 0 bases, and 4 bases lay in between. In DNA, the CDR3 is TGCGCCAGCAGCCAAGCATCCTCTGGAAACACCATATATTTT. This translates into CASSQASSGNTIYF.

The CDR3 sequence is CASSISDYSNQPQHF. The CDR3 bases are TGTGCCAGTAGTATATCAGATTATAGCAATCAGCCCCAGCATTTT. The V gene is TRBV19, the J gene TRBJ1-5; D is uncertain. The CDR3 is 15 amino acids. Germline V gene data show CDR1 as LNHDA and CDR2 as SQIVND (reference sequence). V lost 2 bases and J lost 0, with 8 bases in between.

This clone was detected only once. V gene TRBV18 combines with J gene TRBJ2-3; possibly TRBD1 or TRBD2 for D (5 bases each). V was shortened by 4 bases and J by 6 bases, with 8 bases between the two germline ends. The CDR3 has 12 residues. Germline V gene sequence: CDR1 KGHSH, CDR2 LQKENI. The CDR3: CASSQGSDTQYF. The CDR3 region has the DNA TGTGCCAGCTCACAGGGGAGCGATACGCAGTATTTT.

Note on this clone: A junction boundary mismatches the germline segment, possibly from a read error. The chain combines TRBV5-1 with TRBJ1-1; TRBD1 might be the D (5 bases). The CDR3 sequence is 13 residues long. From germline, CDR1 is SGHRS and CDR2 YFSETQ. As DNA, the CDR3 is TGTGCCAGCAGCTTGCGGGGCCCCACTGAAGCTTTCTTT. This gives the protein CASSLRGPTEAFF.

This chain joins TRBV19 and TRBJ2-1, with 9 bases matching TRBD2. Germline assignment: CDR1 LNHDA and CDR2 SQIVND (reference sequence). The CDR3 contains 14 residues. After removal of 6 bases from V and 2 bases from J, the junction contained 2 bases not matched to a gene. The CDR3 spells CASRGTSPYNEQFF. In DNA form, the CDR3 reads TGTGCCAGTAGAGGGACTAGCCCCTACAATGAGCAGTTCTTC.

This chain uses TRBV9 with TRBJ2-2, with 9 bases that match TRBD2. Trimming removed 0 bases from V and 7 bases from J; junction bases left unmatched: 7. CDR3 length: 16 residues. Looked up from germline, CDR1 is SGDLS and CDR2 is YYNGEE. The CDR3 DNA sequence: TGTGCCAGCAGCGTAGAGATTAGCGGGGGTGTCGGGGAGCTGTTTTTT. This translates into CASSVEISGGVGELFF.

The CDR3, as DNA: TGTGCCAGCAGTACGGGCCTCGGTGGCTACACCTTC. This sequence encodes CASSTGLGGYTF. The V and J genes are TRBV6-1 and TRBJ1-2; D call uncertain. The length of the CDR3 is 12 residues. V lost 5 bases and J 7 bases, leaving 11 bases between the germline ends. CDR1 and CDR2 (germline): MNHNS, SASEGT.

The chain has TRBV12-5 and TRBJ1-5; tentatively, D is TRBD1 (5 bases). The length of the CDR3 is 13 residues. The V end lost 6 bases, the J end lost 3 bases, and 9 bases lay between the germline ends. Germline loops: CDR1 LGHNT, CDR2 FRNRAP. The DNA for the CDR3 is TGTGCTAGTGGCCTCAGGGTCAATCAGCCCCAGCATTTT. The encoded protein is CASGLRVNQPQHF.

Regarding this clone: Germline is not matched at one junction end, which may reflect a read error. This chain connects TRBV5-4 to TRBJ1-1; no clear D gene. The CDR3 covers 12 residues. Germline V gives CDR1 SGHNT, CDR2 YYREEE (reference sequence). Written as DNA, the CDR3 is TGTGCCAGCAGCTTGGTTGGCGGCAAGAGGGTCTTT. This gives the protein CASSLVGGKRVF.

The CDR3 bases are TGTGCCAGCGGATTGCTCCGGGTCCTAAATTCACCCCTCCACTTT. Residues: CASGLLRVLNSPLHF. The chain combines TRBV6-5 with TRBJ1-6; D uncertain. Germline V CDR1 and CDR2: MNHEY, SVGAGI. This CDR3 has 15 amino acids. Deletions cut 8 bases from V and 7 bases from J, with 18 bases between.

The sample holds one count of this clone. This chain uses TRBV7-8 with TRBJ2-7; no reliable D call. Germline V gives CDR1 SGHVS, CDR2 FQNEAQ. The V gene lost 4 bases and the J gene lost 2 bases, with 3 bases spanning the gap. CDR3 length: 11 residues. The CDR3: CASSSTYEQYF. As DNA, the CDR3 is TGTGCCAGCAGCTCTACCTACGAGCAGTACTTC. Full variable domain (remainder filled in from reference TRBV7-8 and TRBJ2-7): GAGVSQSPRYKVAKRGQDVALRCDPISGHVSLFWYQQALGQGPEFLTYFQNEAQLDKSGLPSDRFFAERPEGSVSTLKIQRTQQEDSAVYLCASSSTYEQYFGPGTRLTVT.

Comment on this clone: At one end, the junction sequence differs from germline, possibly due to a read error. J is TRBJ2-3 and V is TRBV7-7, with 8 nucleotides matching TRBD1. This CDR3 has 15 residues. In germline, CDR1 is SSHAT, CDR2 FNYEAQ (reference sequence). This chain's CDR3 is CASSSGGLGTDTQYF. CDR3 DNA: TGTGCTAGCAGCTCAGGGGGCCTGGGCACAGATACGCAGTATTTT.

The chain is built from TRBV20-1 and TRBJ2-3; no reliable D call. The CDR3 length is 11 residues. V was shortened by 3 bases and J by 4 bases, with 5 bases between the two germline ends. Germline V gene data show CDR1 as DFQATT and CDR2 as SNEGSKA (reference sequence). The CDR3 reads CSASYADTQYF. The CDR3 DNA sequence: TGCAGTGCTAGTTATGCAGATACGCAGTATTTT.

The chain couples TRBV5-5 to TRBJ1-2, with D unclear. The germline CDR1 and CDR2 sequences are SGHKS and YYEKEE (reference sequence). The V end lost 0 bases, the J end lost 8 bases, and 11 bases lay between the germline ends. The CDR3 is made up of 13 amino acids. The CDR3 loop is CASSLGGVRGYTF. The CDR3 DNA follows: TGTGCCAGCAGCTTGGGTGGGGTTCGCGGCTACACCTTC.

The chain employs TRBV4-1 and TRBJ1-5; a possible D gene is TRBD1 (5 bases). The germline V and J ends were trimmed by 1 base and 6 bases, with 10 bases remaining between them. Germline V gene lookup returns CDR1 MGHRA and CDR2 YSYEKL. The CDR3 spans 14 residues. The CDR3 spells CASSQAGISQPQHF. In DNA, the CDR3 is TGCGCCAGCAGCCAAGCAGGGATCAGTCAGCCCCAGCATTTT.